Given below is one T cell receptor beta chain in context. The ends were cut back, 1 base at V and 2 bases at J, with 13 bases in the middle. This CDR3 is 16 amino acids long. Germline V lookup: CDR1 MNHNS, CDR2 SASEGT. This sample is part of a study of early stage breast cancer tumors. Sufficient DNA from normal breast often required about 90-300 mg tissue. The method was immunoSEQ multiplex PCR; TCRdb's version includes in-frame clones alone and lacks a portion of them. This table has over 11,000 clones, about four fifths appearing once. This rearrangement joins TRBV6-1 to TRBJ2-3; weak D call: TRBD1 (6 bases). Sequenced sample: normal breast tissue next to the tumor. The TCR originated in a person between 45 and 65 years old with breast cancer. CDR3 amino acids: CASSEGPGQDTDTQYF. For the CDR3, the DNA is TGTGCCAGCAGTGAAGGGCCGGGACAAGACACAGATACGCAGTATTTT.